The present T cell receptor beta chain was sequenced within a study of blood T cells in healthy people across ages. About the study: Researchers report that template switching captured about one barcoded beta molecule per two T cells.

The V gene end was trimmed by 1 base and the J gene end by 5 bases; junction bases not matched to a gene: 5. This CDR3 spans 15 amino acids. Sample-barcoded 5' priming and a J-beta primer mix drove a second PCR of roughly 6 to 12 cycles. Each cDNA was tagged by a template-switch adaptor containing 12 random nucleotides. TCRdb ran MiXCR on the 5' RACE reads and lists one entry per CDR3 protein. Here the sample spans almost 1 million distinct CDR3 sequences, just over 50% being singletons. In the case of this clonotype: The antigen is undetermined.

Overall study findings and caveats: Naive T cell percentage showed a strong correlation with the diversity of TCR beta. Measured against age, TCR beta diversity per million T cells decreased in a roughly linear manner.

The clonotype comes from a woman aged 60-70 years in good health. The sample taken for sequencing was blood. The rearrangement links TRBV12-3 or TRBV12-4 to TRBJ2-1; 7 bases are a match to TRBD1. CDR3 amino acids: CASSLEGTANNEQFF. The CDR3 coding sequence is TGTGCCAGCAGTTTAGAAGGGACAGCTAACAATGAGCAGTTCTTC.